A single count supports the clone carrying this TCR beta chain. The data were taken from a study of blood T cell repertoires in COVID-19. Study at large: Acute and convalescent COVID-19 samples came from the United States, Italy and Spain. PBMCs, B-cell-depleted T cells, or T cells provided the cDNA or gDNA that made up the material.

Produced via immunoSEQ multiplex PCR; TCRdb's table is partial and in-frame only. The profile covers roughly 67,000 clones, with roughly 92% appearing a single time and about 3.1% taken by the ten largest. V gave up 2 bases and J gave up 0 bases, with 9 bases separating them. Germline V lookup: CDR1 SGHDT, CDR2 YYEEEE. There are 16 residues in the CDR3. The rearrangement links TRBV5-6 to TRBJ2-6; perhaps TRBD2 as D (5 bases). The origin of this receptor is a man between 65 and 80 years old with active COVID-19. Sequencing was done on a sample of peripheral blood. The CDR3 spells CASSFRGLSGANVLTF. The CDR3 DNA is TGTGCCAGCAGCTTTCGAGGGCTCTCTGGGGCCAACGTCCTGACTTTC.